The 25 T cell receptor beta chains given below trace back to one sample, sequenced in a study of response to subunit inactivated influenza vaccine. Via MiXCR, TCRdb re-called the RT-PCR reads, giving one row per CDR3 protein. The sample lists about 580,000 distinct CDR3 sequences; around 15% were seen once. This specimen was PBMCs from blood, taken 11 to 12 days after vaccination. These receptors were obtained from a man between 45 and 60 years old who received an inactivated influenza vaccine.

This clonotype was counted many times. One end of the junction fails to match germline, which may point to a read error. Here the CDR3 reads CASSLAGGIDTQYF. The CDR3, as DNA: TGTGCCAGCAGTTTAGCAGGGGGCATAGATACGCAGTATTTT. The J gene is TRBJ2-3, the V gene TRBV7-2, with TRBD1 matching 8 bases. From germline, CDR1 is SGHTA and CDR2 FQGNSA. The CDR3 is made up of 14 amino acids.

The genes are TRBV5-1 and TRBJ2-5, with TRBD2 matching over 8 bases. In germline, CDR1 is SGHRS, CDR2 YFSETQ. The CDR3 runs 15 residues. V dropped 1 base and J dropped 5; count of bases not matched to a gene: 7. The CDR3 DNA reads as TGCGCCAGCAGCTTGCAGTCGGGGGGGCCGGAGACCCAGTACTTC. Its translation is CASSLQSGGPETQYF.

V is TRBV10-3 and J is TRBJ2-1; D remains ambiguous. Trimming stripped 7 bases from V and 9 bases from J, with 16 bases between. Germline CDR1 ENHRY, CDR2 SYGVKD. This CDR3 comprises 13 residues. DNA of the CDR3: TGTGCCATCACCCTCGACTCGTCAACTGAGCAGTTCTTC. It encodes CAITLDSSTEQFF.

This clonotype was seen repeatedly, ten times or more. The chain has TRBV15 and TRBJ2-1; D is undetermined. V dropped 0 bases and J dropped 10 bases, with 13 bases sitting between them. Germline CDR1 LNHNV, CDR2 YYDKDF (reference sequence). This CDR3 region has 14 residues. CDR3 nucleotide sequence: TGTGCCACCAGCAGAGATCTGGGCGAGTGGGAGCAGTTCTTC. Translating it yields CATSRDLGEWEQFF.

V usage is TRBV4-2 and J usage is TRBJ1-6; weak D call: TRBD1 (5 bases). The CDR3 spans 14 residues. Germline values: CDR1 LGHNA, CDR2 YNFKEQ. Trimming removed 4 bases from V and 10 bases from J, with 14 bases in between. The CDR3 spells CASSLPGGESPLHF. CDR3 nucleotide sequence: TGTGCCAGCAGCCTACCGGGAGGGGAATCACCCCTCCACTTT.

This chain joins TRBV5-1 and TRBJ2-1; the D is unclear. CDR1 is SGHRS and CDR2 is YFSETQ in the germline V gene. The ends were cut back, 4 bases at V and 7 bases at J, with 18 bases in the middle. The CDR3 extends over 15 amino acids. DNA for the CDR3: TGCGCCAGCAGCCCCGACATGGCACGGATTAATGAGCAGTTCTTC. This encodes CASSPDMARINEQFF.

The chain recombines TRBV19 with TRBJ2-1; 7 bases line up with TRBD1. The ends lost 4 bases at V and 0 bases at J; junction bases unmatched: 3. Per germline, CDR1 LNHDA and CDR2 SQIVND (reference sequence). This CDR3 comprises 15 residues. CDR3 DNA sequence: TGTGCCAGTAGTAAGACAGGGACCTCCTACAATGAGCAGTTCTTC. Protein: CASSKTGTSYNEQFF.

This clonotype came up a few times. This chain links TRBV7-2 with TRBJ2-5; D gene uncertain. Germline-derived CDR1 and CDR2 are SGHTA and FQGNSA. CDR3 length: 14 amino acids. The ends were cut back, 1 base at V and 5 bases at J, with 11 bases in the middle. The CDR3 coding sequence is TGTGCCAGCAGCTTAGGGGCCTCAACCGAGACCCAGTACTTC. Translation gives CASSLGASTETQYF.

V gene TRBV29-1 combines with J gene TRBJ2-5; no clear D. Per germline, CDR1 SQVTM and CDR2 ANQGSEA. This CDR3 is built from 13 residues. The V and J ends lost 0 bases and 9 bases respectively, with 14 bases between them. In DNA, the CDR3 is TGCAGCGTTGAAGATCGACCAGAGTGGGCCCAGTACTTC. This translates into CSVEDRPEWAQYF.

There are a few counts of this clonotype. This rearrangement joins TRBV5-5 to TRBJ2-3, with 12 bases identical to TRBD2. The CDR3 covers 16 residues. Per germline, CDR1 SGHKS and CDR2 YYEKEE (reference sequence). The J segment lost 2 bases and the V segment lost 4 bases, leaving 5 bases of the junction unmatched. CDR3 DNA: TGTGCCAGCAGCCGAGGACTAGCGGGATCCACAGATACGCAGTATTTT. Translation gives CASSRGLAGSTDTQYF.

CDR3 protein: CASSWGLAGGKETQYF. The CDR3 coding sequence is TGTGCCAGCAGCTGGGGACTAGCGGGGGGAAAAGAGACCCAGTACTTC. The chain links TRBV7-2 to TRBJ2-5; 15 bases fit TRBD2. Trimming removed 4 bases from V and 3 bases from J; junction bases left unmatched: 3. Germline loops: CDR1 SGHTA, CDR2 FQGNSA. This CDR3 region has 16 residues.

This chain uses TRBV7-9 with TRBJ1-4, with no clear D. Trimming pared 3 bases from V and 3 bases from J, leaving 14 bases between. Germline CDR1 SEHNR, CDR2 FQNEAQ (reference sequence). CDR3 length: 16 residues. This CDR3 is CASSFQNFGANEKLFF. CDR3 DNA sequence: TGTGCCAGCAGCTTCCAGAATTTCGGTGCTAATGAAAAACTGTTTTTT.

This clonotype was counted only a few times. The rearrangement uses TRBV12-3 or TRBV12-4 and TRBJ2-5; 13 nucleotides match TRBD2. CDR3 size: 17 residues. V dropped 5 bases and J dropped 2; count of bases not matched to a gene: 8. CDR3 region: CASSPGTSGVEQETQYF. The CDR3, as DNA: TGTGCCAGCAGTCCCGGGACTAGCGGGGTAGAACAAGAGACCCAGTACTTC.

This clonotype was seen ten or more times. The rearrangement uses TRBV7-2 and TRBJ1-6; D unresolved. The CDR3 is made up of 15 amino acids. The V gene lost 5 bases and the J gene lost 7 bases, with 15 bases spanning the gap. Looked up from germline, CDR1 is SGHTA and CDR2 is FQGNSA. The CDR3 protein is CASSPSRVSNSPLHF. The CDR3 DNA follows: TGTGCCAGCAGCCCTAGTCGGGTATCGAATTCACCCCTCCACTTT.

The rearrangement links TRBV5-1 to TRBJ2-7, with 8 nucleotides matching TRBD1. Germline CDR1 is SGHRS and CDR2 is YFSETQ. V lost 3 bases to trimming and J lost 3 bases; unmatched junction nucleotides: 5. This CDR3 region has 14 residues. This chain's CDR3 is CASSSDGQGYEQYF. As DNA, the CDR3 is TGCGCCAGCAGCTCGGATGGACAGGGCTACGAGCAGTACTTC.

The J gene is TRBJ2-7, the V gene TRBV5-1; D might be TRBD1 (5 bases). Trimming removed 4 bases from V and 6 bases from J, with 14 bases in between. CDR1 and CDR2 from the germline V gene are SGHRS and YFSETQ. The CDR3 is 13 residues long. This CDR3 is CASSNDRYTEQYF. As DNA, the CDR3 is TGCGCCAGCAGCAACGACAGATATACCGAGCAGTACTTC. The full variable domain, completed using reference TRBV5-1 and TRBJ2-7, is KAGVTQTPRYLIKTRGQQVTLSCSPISGHRSVSWYQQTPGQGLQFLFEYFSETQRNKGNFPGRFSGRQFSNSRSEMNVSTLELGDSALYLCASSNDRYTEQYFGPGTRLTVT.

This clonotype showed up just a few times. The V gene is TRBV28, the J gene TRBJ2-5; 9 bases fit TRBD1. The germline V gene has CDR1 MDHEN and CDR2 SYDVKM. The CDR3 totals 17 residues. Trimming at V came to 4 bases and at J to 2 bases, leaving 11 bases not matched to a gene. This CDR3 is CASSSIARGQGQETQYF. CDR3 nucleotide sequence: TGTGCCAGCAGTTCTATCGCGAGGGGACAGGGACAAGAGACCCAGTACTTC.

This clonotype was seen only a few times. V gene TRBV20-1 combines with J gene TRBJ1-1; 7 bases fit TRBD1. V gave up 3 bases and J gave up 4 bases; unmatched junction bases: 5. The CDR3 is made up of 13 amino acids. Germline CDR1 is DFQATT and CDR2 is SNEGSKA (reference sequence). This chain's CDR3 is CSASRGWVTEAFF. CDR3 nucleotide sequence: TGCAGTGCTAGCAGGGGGTGGGTCACTGAAGCTTTCTTT.

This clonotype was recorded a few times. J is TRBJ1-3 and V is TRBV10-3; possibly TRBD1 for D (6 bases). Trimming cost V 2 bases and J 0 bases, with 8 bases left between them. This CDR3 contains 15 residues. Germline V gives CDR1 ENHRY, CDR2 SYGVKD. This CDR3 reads CAISEDRSSGNTIYF. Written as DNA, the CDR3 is TGTGCCATCAGTGAGGACAGGAGCTCTGGAAACACCATATATTTT.

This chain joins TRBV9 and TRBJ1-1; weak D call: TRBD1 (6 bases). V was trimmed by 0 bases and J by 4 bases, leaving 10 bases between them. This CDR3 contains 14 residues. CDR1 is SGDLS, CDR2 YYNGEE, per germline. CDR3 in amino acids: CASSVDGGSTEAFF. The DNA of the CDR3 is TGTGCCAGCAGCGTAGACGGGGGCAGCACTGAAGCTTTCTTT.

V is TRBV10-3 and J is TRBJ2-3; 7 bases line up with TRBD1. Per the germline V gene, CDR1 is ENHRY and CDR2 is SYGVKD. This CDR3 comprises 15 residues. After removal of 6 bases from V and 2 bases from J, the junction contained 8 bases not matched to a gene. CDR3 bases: TGTGCCATCAGCACGACAGGGCCTACCACAGATACGCAGTATTTT. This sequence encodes CAISTTGPTTDTQYF.

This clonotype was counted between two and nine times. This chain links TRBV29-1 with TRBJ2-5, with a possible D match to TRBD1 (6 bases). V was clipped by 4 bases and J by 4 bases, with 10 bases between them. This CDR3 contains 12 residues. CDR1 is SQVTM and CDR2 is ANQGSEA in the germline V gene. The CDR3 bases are TGCAGCGTTGCAGGGGTGGGAGAGACCCAGTACTTC. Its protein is CSVAGVGETQYF.

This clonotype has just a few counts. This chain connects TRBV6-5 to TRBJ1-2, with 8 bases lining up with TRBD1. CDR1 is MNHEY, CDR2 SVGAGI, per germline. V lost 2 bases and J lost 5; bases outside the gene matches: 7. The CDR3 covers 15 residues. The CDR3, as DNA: TGTGCCAGCAGTTACCTAGGCCAGGGGGCTTATGGCTACACCTTC. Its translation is CASSYLGQGAYGYTF.

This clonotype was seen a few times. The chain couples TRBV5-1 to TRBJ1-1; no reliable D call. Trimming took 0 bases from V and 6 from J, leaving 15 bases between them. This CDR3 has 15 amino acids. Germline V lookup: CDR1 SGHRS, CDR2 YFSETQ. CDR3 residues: CASSLVSGGVAEAFF. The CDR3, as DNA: TGCGCCAGCAGCTTGGTTAGCGGTGGGGTAGCTGAAGCTTTCTTT.

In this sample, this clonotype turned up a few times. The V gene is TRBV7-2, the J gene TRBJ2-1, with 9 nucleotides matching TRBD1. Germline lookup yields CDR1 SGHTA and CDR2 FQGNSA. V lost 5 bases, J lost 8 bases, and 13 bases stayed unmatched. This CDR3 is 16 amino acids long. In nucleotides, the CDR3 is TGTGCCAGCAGCCCCGCGTGGACAGGGGAATGGGATGAGCAGTTCTTC. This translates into CASSPAWTGEWDEQFF.